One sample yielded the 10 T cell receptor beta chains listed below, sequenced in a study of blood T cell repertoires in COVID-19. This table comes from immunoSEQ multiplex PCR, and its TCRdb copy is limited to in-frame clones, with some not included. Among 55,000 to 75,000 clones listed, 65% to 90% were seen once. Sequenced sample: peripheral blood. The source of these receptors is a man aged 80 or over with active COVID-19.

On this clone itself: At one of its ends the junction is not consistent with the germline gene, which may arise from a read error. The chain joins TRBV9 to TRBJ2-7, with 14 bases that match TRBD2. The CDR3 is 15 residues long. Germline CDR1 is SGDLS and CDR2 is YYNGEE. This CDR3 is CVSSVGLAGGSEQYF. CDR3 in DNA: TGTGTCAGCAGCGTAGGACTAGCGGGAGGAAGCGAGCAGTACTTC.

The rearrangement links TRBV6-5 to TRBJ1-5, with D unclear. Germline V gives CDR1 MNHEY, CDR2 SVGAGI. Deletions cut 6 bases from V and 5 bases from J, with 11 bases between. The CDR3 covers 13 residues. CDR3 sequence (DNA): TGTGCCAGCAGCCGGACGGAGGATCAGCCCCAGCATTTT. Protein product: CASSRTEDQPQHF.

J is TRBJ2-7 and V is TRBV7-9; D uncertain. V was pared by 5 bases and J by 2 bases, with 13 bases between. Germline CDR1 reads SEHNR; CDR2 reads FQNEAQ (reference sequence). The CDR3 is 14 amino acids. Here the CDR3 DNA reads TGTGCCAGCAGCGATACGACATCGGCCTACGAGCAGTACTTC. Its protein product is CASSDTTSAYEQYF.

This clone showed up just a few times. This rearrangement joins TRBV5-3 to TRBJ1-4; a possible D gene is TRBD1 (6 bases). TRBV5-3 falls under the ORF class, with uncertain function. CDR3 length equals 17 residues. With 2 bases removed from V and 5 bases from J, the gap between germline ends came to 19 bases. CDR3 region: CARSLLHRAKENEKLFF. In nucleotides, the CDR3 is TGTGCCAGAAGCTTACTGCACAGGGCCAAGGAAAATGAAAAACTGTTTTTT.

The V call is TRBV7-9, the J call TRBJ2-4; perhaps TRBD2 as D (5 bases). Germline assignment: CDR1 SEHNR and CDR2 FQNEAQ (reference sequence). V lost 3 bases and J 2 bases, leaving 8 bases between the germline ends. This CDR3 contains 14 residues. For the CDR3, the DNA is TGTGCCAGCAGCTTTGCGGGCTCCAAAAACATTCAGTACTTC. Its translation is CASSFAGSKNIQYF.

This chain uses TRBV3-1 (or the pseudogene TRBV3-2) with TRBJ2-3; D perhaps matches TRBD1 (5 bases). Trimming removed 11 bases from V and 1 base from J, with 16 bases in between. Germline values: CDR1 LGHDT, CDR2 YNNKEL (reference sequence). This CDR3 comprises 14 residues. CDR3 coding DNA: TGTGCCTGCCAAGTGGGGCAGCGCACAGATACGCAGTATTTT. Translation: CACQVGQRTDTQYF.

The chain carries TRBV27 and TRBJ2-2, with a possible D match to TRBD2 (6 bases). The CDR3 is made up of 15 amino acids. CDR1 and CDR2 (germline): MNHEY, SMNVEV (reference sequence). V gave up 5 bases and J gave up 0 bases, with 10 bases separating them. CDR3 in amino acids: CASSQGLTNTGELFF. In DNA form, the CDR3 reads TGTGCCAGCAGTCAAGGACTAACGAACACCGGGGAGCTGTTTTTT.

The CDR3 nucleotides are TGTGCCAGCAGACTATCTTTCCGGGACACCTACAATGAGCAGTTCTTC. Amino acids: CASRLSFRDTYNEQFF. This rearrangement joins TRBV27 to TRBJ2-1; TRBD1 might be the D (6 bases). The CDR3 is made up of 16 amino acids. CDR1 and CDR2 (germline): MNHEY, SMNVEV (reference sequence). V lost 6 bases and J 2 bases, leaving 17 bases between the germline ends.

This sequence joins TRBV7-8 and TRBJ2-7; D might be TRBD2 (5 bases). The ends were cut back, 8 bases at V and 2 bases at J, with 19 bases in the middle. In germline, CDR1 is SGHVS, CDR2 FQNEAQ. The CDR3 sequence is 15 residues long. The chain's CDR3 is CASLAGGRNTYEQYF. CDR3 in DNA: TGTGCCAGCCTTGCCGGAGGACGGAATACCTACGAGCAGTACTTC.

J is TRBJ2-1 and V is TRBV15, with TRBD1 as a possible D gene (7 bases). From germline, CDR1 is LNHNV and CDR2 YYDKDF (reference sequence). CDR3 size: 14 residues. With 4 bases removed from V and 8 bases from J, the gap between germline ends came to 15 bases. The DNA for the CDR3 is TGTGCCACCAGCAACCAGGGGGGAAACGATGAGCAGTTCTTC. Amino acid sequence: CATSNQGGNDEQFF.